The clone carrying this T cell receptor (beta chain) showed up many times. Its antigen is unknown. The source material, RNA transcripts, was used to amplify TCR beta CDR3 regions. An initial round of RT-PCR targeting the TCR CDR3 relied on the HTBI primer set. In TCRdb, the multiplex PCR reads were re-called with MiXCR into one record per CDR3 protein. The sample shows about 840,000 distinct CDR3 sequences, 35% to 40% of them seen only once. These data originate in a study of T cells in Graves' hyperthyroidism and ophthalmopathy. Regarding the study as a whole: Ophthalmopathy onset followed model prediction by a median approximately 7 months.

Sequencing was carried out using blood. This sequence was found in a man aged 18 to 30 with Graves' hyperthyroidism.

The DNA for the CDR3 is TGTGCCAGTAGCCGGGACGCAGCCTACGAGCAGTACTTC. It yields the protein CASSRDAAYEQYF. V gene TRBV19 combines with J gene TRBJ2-7, with D perhaps given as TRBD1 or TRBD2 (5 bases each). The V end was cut by 6 bases, the J end by 2 bases, with 11 bases between. The CDR3 spans 13 residues. CDR1 and CDR2 (germline): LNHDA, SQIVND (reference sequence).